Each of the 30 T cell receptor beta chains below was sequenced from the same sample in a study of cytomegalovirus exposure and HLA in healthy donors. 13 Jbeta primers and 60 Vbeta primers were used for the PCR. Some clones are missing from TCRdb's copy, which holds only in-frame ones; the method was immunoSEQ multiplex PCR. Of roughly 200,000 clones in the sample, about 9.4% were seen once. Sequences were obtained from PBMCs. The receptors shown here come from a woman in her 30s in good health and CMV-seropositive.

V is TRBV7-9 and J is TRBJ2-4, with D tentatively TRBD1 (5 bases). CDR1 and CDR2 from the germline V gene are SEHNR and FQNEAQ (reference sequence). V was cut by 8 bases and J by 3 bases, with 11 bases left in between. This CDR3 has 13 residues. The CDR3 bases are TGTGCCAGCCTATTGGACAACAAAAACATTCAGTACTTC. Protein product: CASLLDNKNIQYF.

The rearrangement links TRBV10-3 to TRBJ1-1; unclear D gene. Trimming removed 0 bases from V and 0 bases from J, with 11 bases in between. CDR3 length equals 16 residues. Germline values: CDR1 ENHRY, CDR2 SYGVKD. CDR3 DNA: TGTGCCATCAGTGAGTCTTTAATGAAGCTGAACACTGAAGCTTTCTTT. Amino acid sequence: CAISESLMKLNTEAFF.

This clone appeared a few times. The chain uses TRBV5-1 and TRBJ2-1; TRBD2 aligns across 13 bases. Trimming took 4 bases from V and 8 from J; bases not matched to a gene: 6. CDR1 and CDR2 (germline): SGHRS, YFSETQ. The CDR3 loop spans 15 amino acids. CDR3 sequence (DNA): TGCGCCAGCAGCCCGGGACTAGCGGGAAATTATGAGCAGTTCTTC. This translates into CASSPGLAGNYEQFF.

The gene calls are TRBV9 and TRBJ2-7; 8 bases match TRBD2. The length of the CDR3 is 15 residues. Germline V gene data show CDR1 as SGDLS and CDR2 as YYNGEE. Trimming took 0 bases from V and 2 from J; bases not matched to a gene: 4. CDR3 bases: TGTGCCAGCAGCGTAGCTTTTAGCGGGACCTACGAGCAGTACTTC. As protein: CASSVAFSGTYEQYF.

This clone showed up just a few times. V and J are TRBV6-1 and TRBJ1-2, with 7 nucleotides matching TRBD1. This CDR3 has 13 amino acids. Germline lookup yields CDR1 MNHNS and CDR2 SASEGT. V lost 10 bases, J lost 1 base, and 6 bases stayed unmatched. The CDR3 coding sequence is TGTGCCACTTCGACAGGGATTAACTATGGCTACACCTTC. Translating it yields CATSTGINYGYTF.

This chain joins TRBV5-1 and TRBJ2-3; D remains unclear. V was trimmed by 0 bases and J by 6 bases, leaving 5 bases between them. There are 12 residues in the CDR3. Per the germline V gene, CDR1 is SGHRS and CDR2 is YFSETQ. The CDR3 loop is CASSLALDTQYF. As DNA, the CDR3 is TGCGCCAGCAGCTTGGCCTTGGATACGCAGTATTTT. Looking up the rest from reference TRBV5-1 and TRBJ2-3 gives the full variable domain: KAGVTQTPRYLIKTRGQQVTLSCSPISGHRSVSWYQQTPGQGLQFLFEYFSETQRNKGNFPGRFSGRQFSNSRSEMNVSTLELGDSALYLCASSLALDTQYFGPGTRLTVL.

This clone was counted between two and nine times. J is TRBJ2-7 and V is TRBV7-9, with TRBD1 identical over 11 bases. This CDR3 is built from 14 residues. The germline V gene has CDR1 SEHNR and CDR2 FQNEAQ (reference sequence). V shed 5 bases, J shed 3 bases, and the junction held 3 bases outside the gene matches. The CDR3 protein is CASSTGTGGYEQYF. DNA of the CDR3: TGTGCCAGCAGCACCGGGACAGGGGGCTACGAGCAGTACTTC.

The chain couples TRBV7-3 to TRBJ1-2; D unclear. Deletions cut 2 bases from V and 8 bases from J, with 12 bases between. The V gene's germline CDR1 is SGHTA and CDR2 FQGTGA. The CDR3 is 13 residues long. The CDR3 spells CASSLLAGNGYTF. The CDR3 DNA reads as TGTGCCAGCAGCTTATTAGCGGGGAACGGCTACACCTTC.

This clone was seen only a few times. V usage is TRBV12-5 and J usage is TRBJ2-3; TRBD2 agrees at 8 bases. Germline lookup yields CDR1 LGHNT and CDR2 FRNRAP. The CDR3 covers 15 residues. With 2 bases clipped from V and 2 bases from J, the junction kept 3 bases outside the gene matches. Here the CDR3 DNA reads TGTGCTAGTGGTTTGACTAGCGGTGACACAGATACGCAGTATTTT. As protein: CASGLTSGDTDTQYF.

This clone was observed a few times. V is TRBV4-1 and J is TRBJ1-1; 11 positions match TRBD1. CDR3 size: 15 residues. Germline CDR1 reads MGHRA; CDR2 reads YSYEKL. V lost 3 bases and J lost 10; bases outside the gene matches: 10. The CDR3 nucleotides read TGCGCCAGCAGCCACACCCAGGACAGGGGGCCTGGAGCTTTCTTT. This translates into CASSHTQDRGPGAFF.

The V gene is TRBV25-1, the J gene TRBJ2-1; 9 positions match TRBD1. Trimming took 2 bases from V and 1 from J; bases not matched to a gene: 6. Germline values: CDR1 MGHDK, CDR2 SYGVNS. The CDR3 is 17 residues long. CDR3 residues: CASSERRQGGSYNEQFF. CDR3 nucleotides: TGTGCCAGCAGTGAACGGAGACAGGGGGGTTCCTACAATGAGCAGTTCTTC.

The chain is built from TRBV27 and TRBJ2-5; 9 nucleotides align to TRBD1. V lost 5 bases to trimming and J lost 5 bases; unmatched junction nucleotides: 9. Germline V gene sequence: CDR1 MNHEY, CDR2 SMNVEV (reference sequence). CDR3 length: 15 residues. CDR3 DNA: TGTGCCAGCAGTCGTCTCCGGGACAGGGAGGAGACCCAGTACTTC. Protein product: CASSRLRDREETQYF.

This clone was recorded a few times. This chain joins TRBV9 and TRBJ2-2; 13 positions agree with TRBD2. Per the germline V gene, CDR1 is SGDLS and CDR2 is YYNGEE. V gave up 4 bases and J gave up 1 base; unmatched junction bases: 7. CDR3 length equals 18 residues. In nucleotides, the CDR3 is TGTGCCAGCAGCCTAGGACTAGCGGGGGACTTGAACACCGGGGAGCTGTTTTTT. Translated: CASSLGLAGDLNTGELFF. Full variable domain (remainder filled in from reference TRBV9 and TRBJ2-2): DSGVTQTPKHLITATGQRVTLRCSPRSGDLSVYWYQQSLDQGLQFLIQYYNGEERAKGNILERFSAQQFPDLHSELNLSSLELGDSALYFCASSLGLAGDLNTGELFFGEGSRLTVL.

This chain links TRBV19 with TRBJ2-1; TRBD2 agrees at 13 bases. From germline, CDR1 is LNHDA and CDR2 SQIVND (reference sequence). The CDR3 is 15 residues long. The ends lost 5 bases at V and 9 bases at J; junction bases unmatched: 7. The CDR3: CASSGGTSGKFEQFF. Here the CDR3 DNA reads TGTGCCAGTAGTGGGGGGACTAGCGGGAAGTTTGAGCAGTTCTTC.

The rearrangement uses TRBV6-1 and TRBJ1-2; no definite D call. This CDR3 contains 13 residues. Trimming left V 8 bases short and J 4 bases short, with 14 bases between. Germline V gene data show CDR1 as MNHNS and CDR2 as SASEGT. CDR3 protein: CASRGGLPYGYTF. Written as DNA, the CDR3 is TGTGCCAGCCGAGGAGGGCTTCCCTATGGCTACACCTTC.

In its sample, this clone was seen a few times. The CDR3 region is CASTTGLAGTDTQYF. In DNA form, the CDR3 reads TGCGCCAGCACTACGGGACTAGCGGGGACAGATACGCAGTATTTT. V and J are TRBV10-1 and TRBJ2-3; 13 bases align to TRBD2. The CDR3 has 15 amino acids. Losses at the gene ends were 7 bases for V and 3 bases for J; bases not matched to a gene: 4. CDR1 is WNHNN and CDR2 is SYGVQD in the germline V gene (reference sequence).

This clone was seen a few times. The chain carries TRBV2 and TRBJ1-1; 7 nucleotides match TRBD1. The CDR3 loop spans 14 amino acids. The J segment lost 5 bases and the V segment lost 4 bases, leaving 7 bases of the junction unmatched. Germline lookup yields CDR1 SNHLY and CDR2 FYNNEI. CDR3: CASSVVSGQTEAFF. The CDR3 region has the DNA TGTGCCAGCAGTGTTGTTTCGGGACAGACTGAAGCTTTCTTT.

This clone turned up a few times. The chain employs TRBV4-1 and TRBJ1-2; D remains unclear. The CDR3 totals 13 residues. V lost 1 base and J 3 bases, leaving 6 bases between the germline ends. Germline lookup yields CDR1 MGHRA and CDR2 YSYEKL. The CDR3 sequence is CASSQGTYYGYTF. Here the CDR3 DNA reads TGCGCCAGCAGCCAAGGAACTTACTATGGCTACACCTTC.

The table lists this clone with a few counts. This chain connects TRBV19 to TRBJ1-2; 7 bases are a match to TRBD1. V lost 7 bases, J lost 4 bases, and 6 bases stayed unmatched. Germline V gene data show CDR1 as LNHDA and CDR2 as SQIVND (reference sequence). This CDR3 comprises 13 residues. In DNA form, the CDR3 reads TGTGCCAGTAATATTAGGACAGGCTATGGCTACACCTTC. This encodes CASNIRTGYGYTF.

The chain is built from TRBV25-1 and TRBJ2-2; 9 bases map to TRBD2. Germline CDR1 is MGHDK and CDR2 is SYGVNS. The CDR3 totals 18 residues. The V gene end was trimmed by 2 bases and the J gene end by 6 bases; junction bases not matched to a gene: 13. CDR3 sequence (DNA): TGTGCCAGCAGTGAACGAGGGGGCGGGAGGGCCGTCCCCGGGGAGCTGTTTTTT. This translates into CASSERGGGRAVPGELFF.

This clone has just a few counts. Relative to the germline gene, one junction end is altered; a read error may explain this. The CDR3, as DNA: TGTGCCAGCAGTTTAGGGACAGGGAACTCCTACGAGCAGTACTTC. It specifies CASSLGTGNSYEQYF. The chain joins TRBV7-9 to TRBJ2-7; 9 bases fit TRBD1. The CDR3 contains 15 residues. The germline gives CDR1 SEHNR, CDR2 FQNEAQ (reference sequence).

This clone turned up a few times. This chain uses TRBV10-2 with TRBJ1-3; a weak D match, TRBD1 (5 bases). V dropped 8 bases and J dropped 0 bases, with 14 bases sitting between them. The CDR3 totals 15 residues. Germline CDR1 reads WSHSY; CDR2 reads SAAADI. For the CDR3, the DNA is TGCGCCAGCGGCCGGGGGTCTGACTCTGGAAACACCATATATTTT. It yields the protein CASGRGSDSGNTIYF.

The V and J genes are TRBV6-5 and TRBJ2-7; D not certain. The CDR3 runs to 13 residues. CDR1 and CDR2 (germline): MNHEY, SVGAGI. V was trimmed by 4 bases and J by 6 bases, leaving 13 bases between them. Here the CDR3 DNA reads TGTGCCAGCAGTTCCTATTCCCCCGGCGAGCAGTACTTC. Translated: CASSSYSPGEQYF.

The chain recombines TRBV7-9 with TRBJ1-5; D perhaps matches TRBD1 (5 bases). Germline V gene data show CDR1 as SEHNR and CDR2 as FQNEAQ (reference sequence). This CDR3 is 17 amino acids long. V was trimmed by 1 base and J by 2 bases, leaving 15 bases between them. CDR3 amino acids: CASSLGVGRGGNQPQHF. The DNA of the CDR3 is TGTGCCAGCAGCTTAGGCGTGGGGCGCGGAGGCAATCAGCCCCAGCATTTT. Together with reference TRBV7-9 and TRBJ1-5, the CDR3 gives the full variable domain: DTGVSQNPRHKITKRGQNVTFRCDPISEHNRLYWYRQTLGQGPEFLTYFQNEAQLEKSRLLSDRFSAERPKGSFSTLEIQRTEQGDSAMYLCASSLGVGRGGNQPQHFGDGTRLSIL.

The genes are TRBV7-9 and TRBJ2-7; D is unclear. CDR1 is SEHNR, CDR2 FQNEAQ, per germline (reference sequence). V lost 10 bases to trimming and J lost 5 bases, with 15 bases between them. The CDR3 runs to 12 residues. Written as DNA, the CDR3 is TGTGCCACGGAAGCCGGAACTAACGAGCAGTACTTC. Translation: CATEAGTNEQYF.

This clone has a handful of counts. The V call is TRBV30, the J call TRBJ1-1; D remains unclear. The CDR3 has 14 amino acids. V lost 4 bases and J 1 base, leaving 13 bases between the germline ends. Per germline, CDR1 GTSNPN and CDR2 SVGIG (reference sequence). The DNA for the CDR3 is TGTGCCTGGACCGGGAGGATTTCGAACACTGAAGCTTTCTTT. Translated, it gives CAWTGRISNTEAFF.

This clone has a handful of counts. The gene calls are TRBV19 and TRBJ2-7; TRBD2 agrees at 11 bases. Germline V gene data show CDR1 as LNHDA and CDR2 as SQIVND (reference sequence). The CDR3 spans 17 residues. J was trimmed by 0 bases and V by 4 bases; bases with no gene match: 8. CDR3 DNA: TGTGCCAGTAGTAGGAGCGGGACTAGCGGTAACTCCTACGAGCAGTACTTC. Encoded protein: CASSRSGTSGNSYEQYF.

This clone was observed a handful of times. This sequence joins TRBV15 and TRBJ2-3; possible D gene TRBD2, 5 bases. Germline CDR1 and CDR2: LNHNV and YYDKDF (reference sequence). This CDR3 comprises 13 residues. Trimming took 5 bases from V and 4 from J, leaving 10 bases between them. The CDR3 DNA follows: TGTGCCACCAGCCGGATGAGGGCAGATACGCAGTATTTT. Its protein product is CATSRMRADTQYF. The whole variable domain, remainder taken from reference TRBV15 and TRBJ2-3, is DAMVIQNPRYQVTQFGKPVTLSCSQTLNHNVMYWYQQKSSQAPKLLFHYYDKDFNNEADTPDNFQSRRPNTSFCFLDIRSPGLGDTAMYLCATSRMRADTQYFGPGTRLTVL.

The chain carries TRBV5-1 and TRBJ2-2; 11 nucleotides line up with TRBD2. The CDR3 runs to 15 residues. The germline CDR1 and CDR2 sequences are SGHRS and YFSETQ. J lost 6 bases, V lost 4 bases, and 5 bases had no gene match. In DNA form, the CDR3 reads TGCGCCAGCAGCCTACTAGCGGGAGCCGCCGGGGAGCTGTTTTTT. Its protein is CASSLLAGAAGELFF.

A few counts support this clone. This CDR3 reads CASSQDPGGAWETQYF. The CDR3, as DNA: TGCGCCAGCAGCCAAGATCCGGGGGGGGCTTGGGAGACCCAGTACTTC. This chain connects TRBV4-1 to TRBJ2-5; 8 nucleotides agree with TRBD2. The junction had 8 bases not matched to a gene; V was cut back by 0 bases and J by 5 bases. The CDR3 runs 16 residues. Germline loops: CDR1 MGHRA, CDR2 YSYEKL.